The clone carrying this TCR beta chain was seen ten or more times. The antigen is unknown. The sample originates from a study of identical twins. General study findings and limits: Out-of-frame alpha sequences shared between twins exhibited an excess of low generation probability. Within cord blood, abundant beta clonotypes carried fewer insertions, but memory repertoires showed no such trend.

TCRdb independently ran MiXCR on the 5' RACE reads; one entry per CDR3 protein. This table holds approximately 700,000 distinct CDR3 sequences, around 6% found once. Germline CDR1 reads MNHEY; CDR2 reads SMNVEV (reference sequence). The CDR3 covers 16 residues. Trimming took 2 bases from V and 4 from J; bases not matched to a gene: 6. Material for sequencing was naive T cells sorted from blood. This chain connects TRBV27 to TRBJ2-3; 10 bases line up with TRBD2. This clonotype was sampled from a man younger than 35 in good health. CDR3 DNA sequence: TGTGCCAGCAGTTTAAGCGGGAGGGCCAACGCAGATACGCAGTATTTT. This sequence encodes CASSLSGRANADTQYF.